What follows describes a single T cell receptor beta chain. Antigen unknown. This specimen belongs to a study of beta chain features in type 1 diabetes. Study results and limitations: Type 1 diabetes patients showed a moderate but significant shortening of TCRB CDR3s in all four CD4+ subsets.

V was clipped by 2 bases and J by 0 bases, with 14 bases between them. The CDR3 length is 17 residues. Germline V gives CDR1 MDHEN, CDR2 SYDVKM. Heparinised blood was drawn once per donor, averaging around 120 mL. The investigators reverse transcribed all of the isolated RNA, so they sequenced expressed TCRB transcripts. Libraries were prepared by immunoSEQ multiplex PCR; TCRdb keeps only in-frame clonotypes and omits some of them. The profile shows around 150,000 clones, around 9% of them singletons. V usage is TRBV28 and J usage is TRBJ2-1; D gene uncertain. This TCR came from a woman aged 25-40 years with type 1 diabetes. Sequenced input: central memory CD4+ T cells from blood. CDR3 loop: CASSLGWRPGSYNEQFF. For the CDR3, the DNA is TGTGCCAGCAGTTTAGGTTGGCGCCCAGGCTCCTACAATGAGCAGTTCTTC.